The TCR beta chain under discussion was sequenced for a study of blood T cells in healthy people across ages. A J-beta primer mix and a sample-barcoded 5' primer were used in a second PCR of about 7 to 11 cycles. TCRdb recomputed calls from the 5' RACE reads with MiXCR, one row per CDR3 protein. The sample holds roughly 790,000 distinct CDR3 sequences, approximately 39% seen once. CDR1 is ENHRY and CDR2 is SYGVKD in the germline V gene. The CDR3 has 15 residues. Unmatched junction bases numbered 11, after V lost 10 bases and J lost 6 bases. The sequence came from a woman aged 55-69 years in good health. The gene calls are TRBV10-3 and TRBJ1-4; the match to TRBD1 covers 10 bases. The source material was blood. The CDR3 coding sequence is TGTGCCACTGTCCGCCGCGGGACAGGGGATGAAAAACTGTTTTTT. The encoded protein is CATVRRGTGDEKLFF.